This entry lists 17 T cell receptor beta chains sequenced from one sample in a study of T cells in pancreatic ductal adenocarcinoma. Surgery without prior neoadjuvant therapy was the treatment of the selected pancreatic ductal adenocarcinoma patients. Repertoires were generated with immunoSEQ multiplex PCR, while TCRdb's copy carries only in-frame clones and drops some. The sample consists of over 15,000 clones, approximately 90% of them appearing once. Material for sequencing was PBMCs. These receptor sequences come from a human donor with pancreatic ductal adenocarcinoma.

This clone has a handful of counts. The CDR3 sequence is CASSPQAVGYTGELFF. The CDR3 bases are TGTGCCAGCAGCCCCCAGGCAGTCGGGTACACCGGGGAGCTGTTTTTT. V is TRBV9 and J is TRBJ2-2; unclear D gene. The ends were cut back, 4 bases at V and 3 bases at J, with 16 bases in the middle. Germline CDR1 is SGDLS and CDR2 is YYNGEE. This CDR3 has 16 amino acids.

The chain couples TRBV25-1 to TRBJ1-3, with D unresolved. The V gene lost 3 bases and the J gene lost 1 base, with 13 bases spanning the gap. This CDR3 region has 16 residues. Germline V gene lookup returns CDR1 MGHDK and CDR2 SYGVNS. CDR3 coding DNA: TGTGCCAGCAGTGAGTTAGGACGGCCATCTGGAAACACCATATATTTT. Protein sequence: CASSELGRPSGNTIYF.

The DNA of the CDR3 is TGTGCCAGCAGCTTGGTGGCGGGCACCGGGGAGCTGTTTTTT. Translation: CASSLVAGTGELFF. The rearrangement joins TRBV5-5 to TRBJ2-2, with a possible D match to TRBD2 (5 bases). The CDR3 consists of 14 residues. V lost 0 bases, J lost 4 bases, and 7 bases lay in between. Germline V gene sequence: CDR1 SGHKS, CDR2 YYEKEE (reference sequence).

The chain recombines TRBV6-1 with TRBJ2-7, with unresolved D. The germline CDR1 and CDR2 sequences are MNHNS and SASEGT. Trimming cost V 1 base and J 2 bases, with 6 bases left between them. The CDR3 runs 13 residues. CDR3 residues: CASSEVPPYEQYF. The DNA of the CDR3 is TGTGCCAGCAGTGAAGTGCCTCCCTACGAGCAGTACTTC.

CDR3 sequence: CASSLGRNPNVSLGQPQETQYF. The CDR3 coding sequence is TGTGCCAGCAGCTTAGGCCGAAACCCGAACGTTTCCTTAGGACAGCCCCAAGAGACCCAGTACTTC. V is TRBV9 and J is TRBJ2-5; D possibly corresponds to TRBD1 (6 bases). This CDR3 contains 22 residues. The V and J ends lost 4 bases and 1 base respectively, with 35 bases between them. Germline CDR1 is SGDLS and CDR2 is YYNGEE.

This sequence joins TRBV4-3 and TRBJ2-2, with D hard to call. Germline CDR1 LGHNA, CDR2 YSLEER. The CDR3 length is 13 residues. Trimming removed 4 bases at V and 1 base at J, with 4 bases between. CDR3 sequence reads: CASSRVNTGELFF. DNA of the CDR3: TGCGCCAGCAGCCGAGTGAACACCGGGGAGCTGTTTTTT.

This rearrangement joins TRBV18 to TRBJ1-6; D may be TRBD1 (6 bases). Germline-derived CDR1 and CDR2 are KGHSH and LQKENI. The CDR3 consists of 17 residues. The germline V and J ends were trimmed by 2 bases and 2 bases, with 13 bases remaining between them. The chain's CDR3 is CASSPIQGRPYNSPLHF. DNA for the CDR3: TGTGCCAGCTCACCAATACAGGGTCGCCCCTATAATTCACCCCTCCACTTT. Full variable domain (remainder filled in from reference TRBV18 and TRBJ1-6): NAGVMQNPRHLVRRRGQEARLRCSPMKGHSHVYWYRQLPEEGLKFMVYLQKENIIDESGMPKERFSAEFPKEGPSILRIQQVVRGDSAAYFCASSPIQGRPYNSPLHFGNGTRLTVT.

This CDR3 is CASSPGWTSGGNSYNEQFF. The CDR3 nucleotides are TGTGCCAGCAGCCCTGGATGGACTAGCGGGGGGAACTCCTACAATGAGCAGTTCTTC. The rearrangement uses TRBV7-6 and TRBJ2-1; 14 bases are shared with TRBD2. CDR1 and CDR2 from the germline V gene are SGHVS and FNYEAQ. After removal of 5 bases from V and 0 bases from J, the junction contained 9 bases not matched to a gene. The CDR3 spans 19 residues.

J is TRBJ2-1 and V is TRBV5-4; D is undetermined. CDR3 length: 15 amino acids. The V end lost 0 bases, the J end lost 0 bases, and 7 bases lay between the germline ends. CDR1 and CDR2 (germline): SGHNT, YYREEE (reference sequence). Written as DNA, the CDR3 is TGTGCCAGCAGCTTGGGGGGAAGCTCCTACAATGAGCAGTTCTTC. As protein: CASSLGGSSYNEQFF.

The genes are TRBV7-8 and TRBJ1-3; TRBD1 matches 7 bases. Germline V CDR1 and CDR2: SGHVS, FQNEAQ. The CDR3 is 16 amino acids. J was trimmed by 0 bases and V by 4 bases; bases with no gene match: 6. CDR3 sequence: CASSSRTGLSGNTIYF. The CDR3 nucleotides are TGTGCCAGCAGCTCTCGGACAGGACTCTCTGGAAACACCATATATTTT. The full variable domain, in which reference TRBV7-8 and TRBJ1-3 provide the parts outside the CDR3, is GAGVSQSPRYKVAKRGQDVALRCDPISGHVSLFWYQQALGQGPEFLTYFQNEAQLDKSGLPSDRFFAERPEGSVSTLKIQRTQQEDSAVYLCASSSRTGLSGNTIYFGEGSWLTVV.

This rearrangement joins TRBV6-1 to TRBJ1-1; D gene ambiguous. The CDR3 is 16 residues long. CDR1 MNHNS and CDR2 SASEGT come from the germline V gene. V gave up 0 bases and J gave up 10 bases, with 21 bases separating them. CDR3 protein: CASSEARRALSILAFF. CDR3 coding DNA: TGTGCCAGCAGTGAAGCTCGCCGGGCCTTGTCAATTTTAGCTTTCTTT.

The chain recombines TRBV7-2 with TRBJ1-2; 9 nucleotides line up with TRBD1. Germline loops: CDR1 SGHTA, CDR2 FQGNSA. The CDR3 length is 15 residues. V trimming: 1 base; J trimming: 2 bases; junction bases outside the gene matches: 2. CDR3 coding DNA: TGTGCCAGCAGCTTAGTACAGGGGGCGAACTATGGCTACACCTTC. Its translation is CASSLVQGANYGYTF.

The gene calls are TRBV5-4 and TRBJ2-5, with 7 bases aligning to TRBD1. V trimming: 1 base; J trimming: 5 bases; junction bases outside the gene matches: 11. Germline-derived CDR1 and CDR2 are SGHNT and YYREEE (reference sequence). This CDR3 spans 16 amino acids. Here the CDR3 reads CASSLPLRGRRETQYF. The DNA for the CDR3 is TGTGCCAGCAGCTTGCCTTTAAGGGGGCGCAGGGAGACCCAGTACTTC. Full variable domain (remainder filled in from reference TRBV5-4 and TRBJ2-5): ETGVTQSPTHLIKTRGQQVTLRCSSQSGHNTVSWYQQALGQGPQFIFQYYREEENGRGNFPPRFSGLQFPNYSSELNVNALELDDSALYLCASSLPLRGRRETQYFGPGTRLLVL.

This sequence joins TRBV6-5 and TRBJ2-3, with unresolved D. The CDR3 runs 14 residues. CDR1 is MNHEY, CDR2 SVGAGI, per germline. Trimming cost V 2 bases and J 5 bases, with 11 bases left between them. CDR3 coding DNA: TGTGCCAGCAGTTACGGCCCACAGAGAGATACGCAGTATTTT. Translating gives CASSYGPQRDTQYF.

V is TRBV5-4 and J is TRBJ2-3; 14 bases are shared with TRBD2. The CDR3 runs to 18 residues. Per germline, CDR1 SGHNT and CDR2 YYREEE (reference sequence). V trimming: 4 bases; J trimming: 2 bases; junction bases outside the gene matches: 9. The CDR3 loop reads CASSPTGTSGGYTDTQYF. CDR3 sequence (DNA): TGTGCCAGCAGCCCTACCGGGACTAGCGGGGGATACACAGATACGCAGTATTTT.

The sample holds one count of this clone. The chain recombines TRBV7-2 with TRBJ2-5; 11 positions match TRBD1. The better agreement between TRBJ2-7 and the DNA end casts doubt on the J call. Germline-derived CDR1 and CDR2 are SGHTA and FQGNSA. The CDR3 length is 15 residues. CDR3: CASSSRDRGAYEQYF. The CDR3, as DNA: TGTGCCAGCAGCTCCCGGGACAGGGGGGCCTACGAGCAGTACTTC.

The V and J genes are TRBV9 and TRBJ1-1, with D perhaps matching TRBD1 (6 bases). The ends were cut back, 0 bases at V and 4 bases at J, with 13 bases in the middle. The CDR3 is made up of 15 amino acids. Per germline, CDR1 SGDLS and CDR2 YYNGEE. In DNA, the CDR3 is TGTGCCAGCAGCGTAGACGGGGGGCGTTTCACTGAAGCTTTCTTT. As protein: CASSVDGGRFTEAFF. Drawing the rest from reference TRBV9 and TRBJ1-1, the complete variable domain is DSGVTQTPKHLITATGQRVTLRCSPRSGDLSVYWYQQSLDQGLQFLIQYYNGEERAKGNILERFSAQQFPDLHSELNLSSLELGDSALYFCASSVDGGRFTEAFFGQGTRLTVV.